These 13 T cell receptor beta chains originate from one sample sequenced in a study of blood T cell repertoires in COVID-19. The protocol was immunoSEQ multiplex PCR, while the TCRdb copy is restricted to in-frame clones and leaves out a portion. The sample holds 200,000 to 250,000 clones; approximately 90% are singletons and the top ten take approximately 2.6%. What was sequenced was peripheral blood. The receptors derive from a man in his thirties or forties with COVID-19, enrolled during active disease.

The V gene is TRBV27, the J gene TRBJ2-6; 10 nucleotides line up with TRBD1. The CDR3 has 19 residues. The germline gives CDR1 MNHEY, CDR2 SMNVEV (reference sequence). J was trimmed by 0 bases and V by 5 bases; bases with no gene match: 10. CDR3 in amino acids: CASSRAPGQGLSGANVLTF. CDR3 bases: TGTGCCAGCAGTCGTGCCCCGGGACAGGGGCTCTCTGGGGCCAACGTCCTGACTTTC.

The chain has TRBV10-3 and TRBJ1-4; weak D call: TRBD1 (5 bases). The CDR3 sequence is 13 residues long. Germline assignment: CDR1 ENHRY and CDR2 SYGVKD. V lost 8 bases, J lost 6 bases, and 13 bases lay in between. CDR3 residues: CAIRGGSDEKLFF. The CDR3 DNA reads TGTGCCATCCGGGGGGGGTCCGATGAAAAACTGTTTTTT.

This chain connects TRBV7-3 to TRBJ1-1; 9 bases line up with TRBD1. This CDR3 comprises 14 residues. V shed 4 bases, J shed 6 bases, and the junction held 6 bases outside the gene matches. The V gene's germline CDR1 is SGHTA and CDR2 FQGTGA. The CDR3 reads CASSSGQGRAEAFF. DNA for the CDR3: TGTGCCAGCAGCTCAGGACAGGGGAGGGCTGAAGCTTTCTTT.

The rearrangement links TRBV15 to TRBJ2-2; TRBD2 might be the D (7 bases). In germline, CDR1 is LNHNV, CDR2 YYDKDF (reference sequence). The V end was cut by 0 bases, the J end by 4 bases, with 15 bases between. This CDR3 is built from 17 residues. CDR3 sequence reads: CATSRDRGARSTGELFF. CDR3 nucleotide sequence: TGTGCCACCAGCAGAGACCGGGGGGCAAGGAGCACCGGGGAGCTGTTTTTT.

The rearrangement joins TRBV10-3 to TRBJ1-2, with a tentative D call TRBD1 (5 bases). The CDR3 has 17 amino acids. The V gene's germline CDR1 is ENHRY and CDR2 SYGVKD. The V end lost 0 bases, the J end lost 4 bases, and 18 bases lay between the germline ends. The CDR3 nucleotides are TGTGCCATCAGTGAGTCTTTAGGTTTAGGGGCGCCCTATGGCTACACCTTC. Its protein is CAISESLGLGAPYGYTF.

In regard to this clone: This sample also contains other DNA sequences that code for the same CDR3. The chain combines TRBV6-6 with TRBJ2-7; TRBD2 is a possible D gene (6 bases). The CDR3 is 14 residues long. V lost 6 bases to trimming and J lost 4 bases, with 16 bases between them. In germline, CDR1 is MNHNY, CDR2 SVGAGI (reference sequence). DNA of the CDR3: TGTGCCAGCAGCCCTCCGGGAGTGGGTTACGAGCAGTACTTC. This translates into CASSPPGVGYEQYF.

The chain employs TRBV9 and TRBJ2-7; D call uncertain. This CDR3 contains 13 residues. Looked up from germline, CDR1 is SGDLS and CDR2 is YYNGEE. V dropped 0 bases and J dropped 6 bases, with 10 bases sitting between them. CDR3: CASSVATHTEQYF. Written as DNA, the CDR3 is TGTGCCAGCAGCGTAGCGACACATACCGAGCAGTACTTC.

The CDR3 protein is CASKLTWRGDTQYF. CDR3 DNA sequence: TGTGCCAGCAAATTGACATGGCGGGGAGATACGCAGTATTTT. The chain has TRBV6-5 and TRBJ2-3; perhaps TRBD2 as D (6 bases). Germline values: CDR1 MNHEY, CDR2 SVGAGI. CDR3 length: 14 residues. Trimming pared 7 bases from V and 5 bases from J, leaving 16 bases between.

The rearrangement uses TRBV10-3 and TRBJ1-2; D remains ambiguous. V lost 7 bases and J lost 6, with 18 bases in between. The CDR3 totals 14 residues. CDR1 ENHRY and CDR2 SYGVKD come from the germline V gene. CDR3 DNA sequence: TGTGCCATCACCCAGACATCGTCTAGCAATGGCTACACCTTC. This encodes CAITQTSSSNGYTF.

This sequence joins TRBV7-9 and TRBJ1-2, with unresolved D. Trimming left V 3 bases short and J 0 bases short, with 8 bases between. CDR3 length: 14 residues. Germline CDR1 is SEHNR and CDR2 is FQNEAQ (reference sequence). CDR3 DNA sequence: TGTGCCAGCAGCTTTTCCGGGACTAACTATGGCTACACCTTC. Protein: CASSFSGTNYGYTF.

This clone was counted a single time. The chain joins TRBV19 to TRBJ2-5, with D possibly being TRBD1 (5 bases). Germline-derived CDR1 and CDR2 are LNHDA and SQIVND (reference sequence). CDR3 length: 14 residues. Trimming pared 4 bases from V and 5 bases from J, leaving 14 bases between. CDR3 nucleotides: TGTGCCAGTAGTACCGACAGTTTATGGGAGACCCAGTACTTC. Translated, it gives CASSTDSLWETQYF.

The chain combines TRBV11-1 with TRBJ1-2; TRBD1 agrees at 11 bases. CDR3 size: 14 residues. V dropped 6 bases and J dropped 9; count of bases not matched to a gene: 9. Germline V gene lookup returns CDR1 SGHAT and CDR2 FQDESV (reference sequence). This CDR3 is CASRLSGQGASYTF. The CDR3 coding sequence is TGTGCCAGCAGACTAAGCGGACAGGGGGCAAGCTACACCTTC.

The CDR3 nucleotides are TGTGCCAGCAGCTTGTCAGGGGCGATGAGCTCCTACGAGCAGTACTTC. Translated: CASSLSGAMSSYEQYF. This sequence joins TRBV5-6 and TRBJ2-7, with D tentatively TRBD1 (6 bases). Trimming pared 1 base from V and 0 bases from J, leaving 14 bases between. The germline CDR1 and CDR2 sequences are SGHDT and YYEEEE. This CDR3 contains 16 residues.